Described below is a single T cell receptor beta chain sequence and its context. Its target is not known. The data were taken from a study of blood T cells in healthy people across ages. Findings of the study overall: Donor CMV status, an unknown factor, possibly confounded changes in expanded clonotypes. Among T cells, TCR beta diversity per million cells dropped roughly linearly as age rose. The long-lived group displayed more naive CD4+ cells, plus higher diversity, than the aged donors did.

Germline V gives CDR1 MNHNS, CDR2 SASEGT. Losses at the gene ends were 7 bases for V and 13 bases for J; bases not matched to a gene: 11. This CDR3 spans 13 amino acids. Then a second PCR, running roughly 7 to 11 cycles, was carried out with a sample-barcoded 5' primer and a J-beta primer mix. Using its own MiXCR run on the 5' RACE reads, TCRdb lists one record per CDR3 protein. The sample lists approximately 800,000 distinct CDR3 sequences; around half were seen once. The donors, aged roughly 6 to 90, were healthy Caucasians from Russia. This sequence joins TRBV6-1 and TRBJ2-1, with 9 bases lining up with TRBD1. Sequenced input: blood. This TCR came from a man aged 80 or over in good health. CDR3 nucleotide sequence: TGTGCCAGCACCGGACAGGGGATGGAGACCCAGTTCTTC. Amino acids: CASTGQGMETQFF.